These 7 T cell receptor beta chains originate from one sample sequenced in a study of Graves' ophthalmopathy and Graves' hyperthyroidism (dated by TCRdb to the late 2010s). The reads were generated on an Illumina HiSeq 2000. For repertoire sequencing, TCR beta CDR3 regions were amplified from RNA transcripts. The first round was an RT-PCR using HTBI primers with the Qiagen OneStep RT-PCR kit, and this first round was followed by a second-round multiplex PCR, then size selection and purification. TCRdb itself trimmed the public reads at Q25 with fastp, ran MiXCR and retained productive beta chains. One record per CDR3 amino acid sequence lists the most common genes and DNA. The sample yields over a million distinct CDR3 sequences; about 38% were counted once. The top ten constitute 11% of the sample. The sequenced sample consisted of peripheral blood or thyroid tissue (not recorded which). These receptor sequences come from an adult man with Graves' hyperthyroidism.

This clonotype has only one observation. At one end, the junction sequence differs from germline, possibly due to a read error. The V call is TRBV6-5, the J call TRBJ2-5; weak D call: TRBD2 (7 bases). Germline CDR1 and CDR2: MNHEY and SVGAGI. This CDR3 region has 18 residues. Here the CDR3 reads CASSYSHRAGVWIETQDF. The CDR3 DNA is TGTGCCAGCAGTTACTCTCACAGGGCGGGAGTGTGGATAGAGACCCAGGACTTC.

This clonotype has ten or more counts. The genes are TRBV20-1 and TRBJ2-7; weak D call: TRBD2 (5 bases). Trimming removed 3 bases at V and 3 bases at J, with 15 bases between. CDR3 length: 14 amino acids. CDR1 is DFQATT, CDR2 SNEGSKA, per germline (reference sequence). CDR3 amino acids: CSASPRGRYYEQYF. For the CDR3, the DNA is TGCAGTGCTAGTCCCAGAGGGCGGTACTACGAGCAGTACTTC.

The chain joins TRBV5-5 to TRBJ2-5, with 8 bases that match TRBD2. In germline, CDR1 is SGHKS, CDR2 YYEKEE (reference sequence). V lost 7 bases, J lost 2 bases, and 10 bases stayed unmatched. The CDR3 length is 15 residues. CDR3 in amino acids: CASCPLRGGQETQYF. The CDR3 bases are TGTGCCAGCTGCCCCCTCCGGGGGGGACAAGAGACCCAGTACTTC.

This clonotype has at least ten counts. The chain employs TRBV7-3 and TRBJ1-4, with D unclear. The CDR3 runs 13 residues. The germline V gene encodes CDR1 SGHTA and CDR2 FQGTGA. V lost 2 bases and J lost 5, with 6 bases in between. CDR3 sequence: CASSLGPNEKLFF. The CDR3, as DNA: TGTGCCAGCAGCTTAGGTCCAAATGAAAAACTGTTTTTT.

The sample holds a few counts of this clonotype. The chain has TRBV6-5 and TRBJ1-2; 8 bases align to TRBD1. Germline V gene lookup returns CDR1 MNHEY and CDR2 SVGAGI. Losses at the gene ends were 2 bases for V and 3 bases for J; bases not matched to a gene: 5. CDR3 length equals 15 residues. The CDR3 region is CASSYTGTGHYGYTF. Here the CDR3 DNA reads TGTGCCAGCAGTTACACCGGGACAGGACACTATGGCTACACCTTC.

In the case of this clonotype: A much larger clone differs by one base, so this may be a read error. This chain links TRBV7-2 with TRBJ1-5, with D unclear. Germline V lookup: CDR1 SGHTA, CDR2 FQGNSA. CDR3 length: 18 residues. CDR3 sequence (DNA): TGTGCCAGCAGCTTATTAGGAAGTCACACCTCCTCAAATCAGTCCCAGCATTTT. It is translated as CASSLLGSHTSSNQSQHF.

This clonotype occurred many times. The CDR3 sequence is CASSIFPSGNTEAFF. The CDR3 DNA reads as TGTGCCAGTAGTATATTCCCAAGCGGGAACACTGAAGCTTTCTTT. This chain connects TRBV19 to TRBJ1-1; D not resolved. The germline V and J ends were trimmed by 2 bases and 1 base, with 11 bases remaining between them. The germline V gene has CDR1 LNHDA and CDR2 SQIVND (reference sequence). The CDR3 is 15 residues long. Full variable domain (missing parts from reference TRBV19 and TRBJ1-1): DGGITQSPKYLFRKEGQNVTLSCEQNLNHDAMYWYRQDPGQGLRLIYYSQIVNDFQKGDIAEGYSVSREKKESFPLTVTSAQKNPTAFYLCASSIFPSGNTEAFFGQGTRLTVV.